This entry lists 20 T cell receptor beta chains sequenced from one sample in a study of identical twins. TCRdb re-called the 5' RACE reads through MiXCR, storing one row per CDR3 protein. The sample lists some 1,700,000 distinct CDR3 sequences; about 30% were seen once. The sample was cord blood. Source of these receptors: a newborn girl in good health.

The chain uses TRBV4-1 and TRBJ2-1; a weak D match, TRBD2 (5 bases). The DNA matches TRBJ2-7 better at its end, which makes the J call doubtful. Germline-derived CDR1 and CDR2 are MGHRA and YSYEKL. This CDR3 has 14 residues. CDR3 sequence reads: CASSIRTSGNEQYF. As DNA, the CDR3 is TGCGCCAGCAGCATCCGTACTAGTGGCAATGAGCAGTACTTC.

This clonotype has more than one count but fewer than ten. The chain recombines TRBV19 with TRBJ1-1, with D maybe TRBD1 (5 bases). Per germline, CDR1 LNHDA and CDR2 SQIVND (reference sequence). CDR3 size: 13 residues. The V end lost 3 bases, the J end lost 6 bases, and 11 bases lay between the germline ends. The CDR3 reads CASSIRQGSEAFF. Here the CDR3 DNA reads TGTGCCAGTAGTATCCGGCAGGGATCTGAAGCTTTCTTT.

Remarks on this clonotype: Relative to the germline gene, one junction end is altered; a read error may explain this. The rearrangement uses TRBV28 and TRBJ2-5, with TRBD2 as a possible D gene (5 bases). The CDR3 is made up of 12 amino acids. CDR1 and CDR2 from the germline V gene are MDHEN and SYDVKM. The CDR3 here is CASSLVRETQCF. CDR3 bases: TGTGCCAGCAGTTTAGTAAGGGAGACCCAGTGCTTC.

The chain links TRBV29-1 to TRBJ1-1; 8 nucleotides match TRBD1. V trimming: 2 bases; J trimming: 0 bases; junction bases outside the gene matches: 5. This CDR3 has 15 amino acids. Germline CDR1 SQVTM, CDR2 ANQGSEA. The CDR3 here is CSVESDRGLNTEAFF. The DNA for the CDR3 is TGCAGCGTTGAAAGCGACAGGGGCCTGAACACTGAAGCTTTCTTT.

The J gene is TRBJ2-3, the V gene TRBV20-1, with 11 bases that match TRBD2. Per germline, CDR1 DFQATT and CDR2 SNEGSKA (reference sequence). The CDR3 has 16 residues. V lost 4 bases and J lost 2; bases outside the gene matches: 8. The chain's CDR3 is CSAIQLLAGATDTQYF. CDR3 DNA sequence: TGCAGTGCTATCCAATTACTAGCGGGGGCCACAGATACGCAGTATTTT.

The sample holds many counts of this clonotype. The chain employs TRBV29-1 and TRBJ1-5; 9 bases agree with TRBD1. Germline loops: CDR1 SQVTM, CDR2 ANQGSEA. The J segment lost 5 bases and the V segment lost 5 bases, leaving 7 bases of the junction unmatched. The CDR3 totals 14 residues. The CDR3 region has the DNA TGCAGCGTTAACCGGGACAGGGACGATCAGCCCCAGCATTTT. Translation gives CSVNRDRDDQPQHF. Supplemented by reference TRBV29-1 and TRBJ1-5, the full variable domain reads SAVISQKPSRDICQRGTSLTIQCQVDSQVTMMFWYRQQPGQSLTLIATANQGSEATYESGFVIDKFPISRPNLTFSTLTVSNMSPEDSSIYLCSVNRDRDDQPQHFGDGTRLSIL.

The V and J genes are TRBV20-1 and TRBJ2-2; tentative D call: TRBD1 (7 bases). The CDR3 contains 14 residues. The V end was cut by 6 bases, the J end by 3 bases, with 14 bases between. CDR1 and CDR2 from the germline V gene are DFQATT and SNEGSKA (reference sequence). The CDR3 here is CSAAGQTHTGELFF. The CDR3 coding sequence is TGCAGTGCCGCGGGACAGACCCACACCGGGGAGCTGTTTTTT.

This clonotype occurred a few times. V gene TRBV13 combines with J gene TRBJ2-3; TRBD1 agrees at 9 bases. The length of the CDR3 is 16 residues. Germline CDR1 and CDR2: PRHDT and FYEKMQ (reference sequence). The V gene end was trimmed by 1 base and the J gene end by 11 bases; junction bases not matched to a gene: 13. CDR3: CASSLVGTGSSFVQYF. The CDR3 nucleotides read TGTGCCAGCAGCTTAGTCGGGACAGGGTCCTCTTTTGTGCAGTATTTT. The full variable domain, in which reference TRBV13 and TRBJ2-3 provide the parts outside the CDR3, is AAGVIQSPRHLIKEKRETATLKCYPIPRHDTVYWYQQGPGQDPQFLISFYEKMQSDKGSIPDRFSAQQFSDYHSELNMSSLELGDSALYFCASSLVGTGSSFVQYFGPGTRLTVL.

The gene calls are TRBV9 and TRBJ1-5; TRBD1 might be the D (5 bases). Germline V gene data show CDR1 as SGDLS and CDR2 as YYNGEE. V lost 0 bases, J lost 2 bases, and 9 bases lay in between. The CDR3 runs 15 residues. The CDR3: CASSVGQRGNQPQHF. The CDR3 DNA reads TGTGCCAGCAGCGTAGGACAGCGAGGCAATCAGCCCCAGCATTTT.

Points on this clonotype: Just one base apart from a much larger clone, this may be a read error. The CDR3 loop is CAGRGNLGEQYF. The CDR3 bases are TGTGCCGGCAGGGGAAACCTCGGCGAGCAGTACTTC. V usage is TRBV2 and J usage is TRBJ2-7; a weak D match, TRBD1 (6 bases). The CDR3 extends over 12 amino acids. Germline V lookup: CDR1 SNHLY, CDR2 FYNNEI.

This clonotype was seen a handful of times. This rearrangement joins TRBV5-4 to TRBJ2-3, with D possibly being TRBD1 or TRBD2 (5 bases each). The V end was cut by 0 bases, the J end by 2 bases, with 13 bases between. Germline CDR1 reads SGHNT; CDR2 reads YYREEE (reference sequence). The CDR3 runs 16 residues. DNA of the CDR3: TGTGCCAGCAGCTTGGGGCTTCCGGGACCCACAGATACGCAGTATTTT. Its translation: CASSLGLPGPTDTQYF.

With respect to this clonotype: This may be a read error, as it is one base from a much larger clone. The chain recombines TRBV28 with TRBJ2-7, with 9 bases matching TRBD1. The junction had 13 bases not matched to a gene; V was cut back by 6 bases and J by 7 bases. The CDR3 totals 15 residues. Germline values: CDR1 MDHEN, CDR2 SYDVKM. The CDR3 coding sequence is TGTGCCAGCAGCCGTGGGACAGGGACTTACAATGAGCAGTACTTC. Translation gives CASSRGTGTYNEQYF. Full variable domain (missing parts from reference TRBV28 and TRBJ2-7): DVKVTQSSRYLVKRTGEKVFLECVQDMDHENMFWYRQDPGLGLRLIYFSYDVKMKEKGDIPEGYSVSREKKERFSLILESASTNQTSMYLCASSRGTGTYNEQYFGPGTRLTVT.

This clonotype was seen a handful of times. This chain joins TRBV7-2 and TRBJ1-4, with 7 positions matching TRBD1. Germline values: CDR1 SGHTA, CDR2 FQGNSA. The J segment lost 7 bases and the V segment lost 2 bases, leaving 4 bases of the junction unmatched. The CDR3 covers 14 residues. The CDR3 bases are TGTGCCAGCAGCTTAACAGGGGCGGGTGAAAAACTGTTTTTT. Its protein product is CASSLTGAGEKLFF.

This clonotype was found a few times. The chain employs TRBV9 and TRBJ2-1; D perhaps matches TRBD2 (6 bases). CDR3 length: 16 residues. Trimming shortened V by 0 bases and J by 5 bases, and 15 bases separated the two germline ends. Germline V CDR1 and CDR2: SGDLS, YYNGEE. CDR3 coding DNA: TGTGCCAGCAGCGTAGCGGGCTGGACTACAAACAATGAGCAGTTCTTC. It translates to CASSVAGWTTNNEQFF.

The chain couples TRBV5-1 to TRBJ2-3; TRBD2 matches 12 bases. J was trimmed by 3 bases and V by 4 bases; bases with no gene match: 9. The CDR3 spans 17 residues. CDR1 and CDR2 from the germline V gene are SGHRS and YFSETQ. The DNA of the CDR3 is TGCGCCAGCAGCGAAGGACTAGCGGGACAAATTACAGATACGCAGTATTTT. It specifies CASSEGLAGQITDTQYF. Variable domain in full (rest from reference TRBV5-1 and TRBJ2-3): KAGVTQTPRYLIKTRGQQVTLSCSPISGHRSVSWYQQTPGQGLQFLFEYFSETQRNKGNFPGRFSGRQFSNSRSEMNVSTLELGDSALYLCASSEGLAGQITDTQYFGPGTRLTVL.

On this clonotype itself: Because the CDR3 is missing its conserved closing phenylalanine or tryptophan, this is likely a read error. This rearrangement joins TRBV12-3 or TRBV12-4 to TRBJ2-3, with D tentatively TRBD1 (6 bases). The CDR3 length is 15 residues. Deletions cut 1 base from V and 1 base from J, with 9 bases between. The CDR3 here is CASSLEAGGTDTQYS. CDR3 bases: TGTGCCAGCAGTTTAGAAGCAGGGGGCACAGATACGCAGTATTCT.

The chain joins TRBV20-1 to TRBJ2-7; 8 bases line up with TRBD2. Losses at the gene ends were 1 base for V and 3 bases for J; bases not matched to a gene: 11. The CDR3 totals 16 residues. Germline lookup yields CDR1 DFQATT and CDR2 SNEGSKA (reference sequence). CDR3 protein: CSARGSGAGEYYEQYF. CDR3 DNA: TGCAGTGCTAGAGGGTCCGGAGCGGGAGAGTACTACGAGCAGTACTTC.

This clonotype was picked up a small number of times. This chain uses TRBV5-1 with TRBJ2-7; no clear D. The ends were cut back, 0 bases at V and 0 bases at J, with 13 bases in the middle. CDR3 length: 16 amino acids. The germline V gene has CDR1 SGHRS and CDR2 YFSETQ. The CDR3 loop reads CASSLAVLQTSYEQYF. The CDR3 DNA reads as TGCGCCAGCAGCTTGGCTGTCTTACAGACCTCCTACGAGCAGTACTTC.

This clonotype was seen only a few times. V and J are TRBV12-3 or TRBV12-4 and TRBJ2-4; D remains ambiguous. V lost 4 bases and J lost 4, with 20 bases in between. There are 17 residues in the CDR3. CDR3 sequence reads: CASSSTPSGNPKNIQYF. CDR3 nucleotide sequence: TGTGCCAGCAGTTCCACCCCCTCGGGCAACCCTAAAAACATTCAGTACTTC.

V gene TRBV3-1 combines with J gene TRBJ2-1, with unresolved D. There are 12 residues in the CDR3. CDR1 is LGHDT and CDR2 is YNNKEL in the germline V gene (reference sequence). Between the trimmed V and J ends, which lost 5 bases and 5 bases, there was a span of 7 bases. Written as DNA, the CDR3 is TGTGCCAGCAGCTGGACCCACAATGAGCAGTTCTTC. Translation gives CASSWTHNEQFF.